Following are 18 T cell receptor beta chains from one sample sequenced in a study of CD8+ T cells in alopecia areata (dated by TCRdb to the late 2010s). The library was produced with the immunoSEQ multiplex PCR assay. For TCR sequencing, RNA was extracted from every sample and reverse transcribed into cDNA to serve as template. TCRdb took over this immuneACCESS table, retaining in-frame rearrangements with V and J assigned. Such tables are incomplete; in checked studies, under half of the missing clones stem from an unresolved V gene, and the remainder is unexplained. The sample yields 200,000 to 250,000 clones; about 64% were counted once. Of the sample, more than 3.5% is held by the ten largest clones. The meaning of the sample's time point label: around 28 days on oral tofacitinib. Sample treatment or condition, as interpreted from the label and publication: oral pan-JAK inhibitor, 5-10 mg twice daily.

The sample in question was CD4+ T cells sorted from blood, obtained at week 4, from a patient treated with tofacitinib. The receptor set was obtained from a human donor with alopecia areata.

This clone showed up just a few times. Distinct nucleotide sequences in the sample also encode this CDR3. The chain links TRBV10-3 to TRBJ2-3; TRBD2 is a possible D gene (5 bases). The V end was cut by 3 bases, the J end by 5 bases, with 6 bases between. The CDR3 covers 12 residues. Germline lookup yields CDR1 ENHRY and CDR2 SYGVKD. The CDR3 is CAISDREDTQYF. CDR3 DNA: TGTGCCATCAGTGACCGGGAAGATACGCAGTATTTT.

V gene TRBV9 combines with J gene TRBJ2-7; D is possibly TRBD1 (6 bases). Trimming removed 3 bases at V and 7 bases at J, with 17 bases between. This CDR3 is built from 14 residues. Germline V gene data show CDR1 as SGDLS and CDR2 as YYNGEE. The DNA of the CDR3 is TGTGCCAGCAGCGCGGGGCAGGGGCCGGGAGAGCAGTACTTC. It codes for CASSAGQGPGEQYF.

A single count supports this clone. V usage is TRBV29-1 and J usage is TRBJ1-1; 7 nucleotides match TRBD1. Trimming removed 6 bases from V and 0 bases from J; junction bases left unmatched: 7. The germline V gene encodes CDR1 SQVTM and CDR2 ANQGSEA. The CDR3 has 14 amino acids. The CDR3, as DNA: TGCAGCGTCCAGGGGGTGTGGGTGAACACTGAAGCTTTCTTT. Translated: CSVQGVWVNTEAFF.

The chain links TRBV29-1 to TRBJ1-2; perhaps TRBD1 as D (5 bases). Germline CDR1 is SQVTM and CDR2 is ANQGSEA. Trimming took off 4 bases at V and 2 bases at J, with 8 bases between the two ends. The CDR3 runs to 12 residues. The CDR3 nucleotides read TGCAGCGTTGTACAGGAGAACTATGGCTACACCTTC. It codes for CSVVQENYGYTF.

This chain links TRBV30 with TRBJ2-7; D unresolved. The CDR3 length is 12 residues. In germline, CDR1 is GTSNPN, CDR2 SVGIG (reference sequence). Between the trimmed V and J ends, which lost 4 bases and 3 bases, there was a span of 10 bases. CDR3 DNA sequence: TGTGCCTGGAATATGGGTGTCTACGAGCAGTACTTC. It yields the protein CAWNMGVYEQYF.

The chain is built from TRBV5-1 and TRBJ2-7; maybe TRBD1 (7 bases). There are 15 residues in the CDR3. V was pared by 3 bases and J by 0 bases, with 13 bases between. Germline V gene sequence: CDR1 SGHRS, CDR2 YFSETQ. CDR3 in amino acids: CASSWAGGLSYEQYF. The CDR3 DNA reads TGCGCCAGCAGCTGGGCAGGGGGGCTCTCCTACGAGCAGTACTTC.

This rearrangement joins TRBV5-6 to TRBJ2-3; 8 bases map to TRBD1. This CDR3 region has 14 residues. In germline, CDR1 is SGHDT, CDR2 YYEEEE. V lost 4 bases and J lost 3; bases outside the gene matches: 4. CDR3 sequence reads: CASSRTGRTDTQYF. Here the CDR3 DNA reads TGTGCCAGCAGCAGGACAGGGCGTACAGATACGCAGTATTTT.

This clone came up a few times. V is TRBV29-1 and J is TRBJ2-3; no clear D. Germline CDR1 SQVTM, CDR2 ANQGSEA. V was shortened by 5 bases and J by 4 bases, with 10 bases between the two germline ends. There are 12 residues in the CDR3. The CDR3 bases are TGCAGCGTTTCCGGCCCCGCAGATACGCAGTATTTT. Residues: CSVSGPADTQYF.

The chain combines TRBV9 with TRBJ1-4, with 8 nucleotides matching TRBD1. Germline V gene data show CDR1 as SGDLS and CDR2 as YYNGEE. With 2 bases clipped from V and 8 bases from J, the junction kept 11 bases outside the gene matches. The CDR3 contains 16 residues. CDR3 nucleotides: TGTGCCAGCAGCGTGGACCCGGACAGGGAGACGGAAAAACTGTTTTTT. Translating gives CASSVDPDRETEKLFF.

Notes on this clone: The conserved phenylalanine or tryptophan is not found at the CDR3 terminus, so this likely reflects a read error. The limits of the CDR3 on the DNA are not certain, so only TCRdb's listed CDR3 is given. The V call is TRBV30, the J call TRBJ1-2; the table's D call of TRBD1 was not tested on the DNA. The CDR3 is 9 residues long, counting both termini. Per the germline V gene, CDR1 is GTSNPN and CDR2 is SVGIG (reference sequence). CDR3 in amino acids: CAAYPGGHS.

The V and J genes are TRBV4-1 and TRBJ2-5; D is perhaps TRBD1 or TRBD2 (5 bases each). Per germline, CDR1 MGHRA and CDR2 YSYEKL. The CDR3 sequence is 14 residues long. The V end was cut by 1 base, the J end by 5 bases, with 11 bases between. As DNA, the CDR3 is TGCGCCAGCAGCCAAGGTTTGGGACGGGAGACCCAGTACTTC. Protein sequence: CASSQGLGRETQYF.

The J gene is TRBJ2-1, the V gene TRBV5-1; D not certain. CDR3 length equals 13 residues. Germline CDR1 and CDR2: SGHRS and YFSETQ. Deletions cut 2 bases from V and 5 bases from J, with 8 bases between. The CDR3 sequence is CASSFYRNNEQFF. The CDR3 DNA is TGCGCCAGCAGCTTCTACAGAAACAATGAGCAGTTCTTC.

The chain has TRBV7-9 and TRBJ2-5, with D hard to call. CDR1 is SEHNR, CDR2 FQNEAQ, per germline (reference sequence). The CDR3 has 15 amino acids. V was pared by 5 bases and J by 1 base, with 14 bases between. The CDR3 protein is CASSPRRAVQETQYF. The CDR3 coding sequence is TGTGCCAGCAGCCCCCGAAGAGCAGTCCAAGAGACCCAGTACTTC.

V is TRBV6-5 and J is TRBJ1-1; D gene ambiguous. Germline V gives CDR1 MNHEY, CDR2 SVGAGI. The CDR3 has 13 residues. Between the trimmed V and J ends, which lost 6 bases and 0 bases, there was a span of 8 bases. As DNA, the CDR3 is TGTGCCAGCAGGTTTGTCATGAACACTGAAGCTTTCTTT. Its translation is CASRFVMNTEAFF.

V usage is TRBV30 and J usage is TRBJ2-7; TRBD2 agrees at 7 bases. The CDR3 extends over 13 amino acids. V shed 7 bases, J shed 5 bases, and the junction held 11 bases outside the gene matches. Germline V gene sequence: CDR1 GTSNPN, CDR2 SVGIG (reference sequence). The CDR3: CALQTGGRNEQYF. The CDR3 nucleotides are TGTGCCTTACAGACGGGGGGTAGGAACGAGCAGTACTTC.

This chain uses TRBV30 with TRBJ1-2; D might be TRBD1 (6 bases). The CDR3 length is 13 residues. Germline-derived CDR1 and CDR2 are GTSNPN and SVGIG (reference sequence). V lost 1 base and J 5 bases, leaving 11 bases between the germline ends. The CDR3 region is CAWSGQGRYGYTF. The CDR3 DNA reads TGTGCCTGGAGTGGGCAGGGGAGGTATGGCTACACCTTC.

This clone was seen more than once but under ten times. The rearrangement joins TRBV27 to TRBJ2-7; D possibly uses TRBD1 or TRBD2 (5 bases each). This CDR3 contains 15 residues. V lost 5 bases and J lost 3, with 17 bases in between. Germline V gene lookup returns CDR1 MNHEY and CDR2 SMNVEV (reference sequence). The CDR3 region has the DNA TGTGCCAGCAGTCTCCGGGACCCAACATACTACGAGCAGTACTTC. It is translated as CASSLRDPTYYEQYF.

This clone turned up a few times. The chain combines TRBV15 with TRBJ2-5; D is unresolved. With 4 bases removed from V and 2 bases from J, the gap between germline ends came to 11 bases. Germline V gene sequence: CDR1 LNHNV, CDR2 YYDKDF (reference sequence). This CDR3 contains 14 residues. CDR3 coding DNA: TGTGCCACCAGCAATTCAGTGTTACAAGAGACCCAGTACTTC. Translation gives CATSNSVLQETQYF.